This TCR beta chain was found in a study of T cell repertoires in cytomegalovirus infection. Study at large: Recently described HLA-C-restricted plus well-studied HLA-B-restricted CMV epitopes were used. Shared public TCR beta signatures pointed to both CMV infection and a matching HLA type.

General study points: There were carriers of CMV plus the relevant HLA, and cumulative public TCR beta family frequency identified them.

J gave up 3 bases and V 2 bases, and 4 bases lay outside the gene matches. This CDR3 contains 14 residues. Germline V CDR1 and CDR2: MGHRA, YSYEKL. This clonotype turned up a few times. Its specificity is not known. One entry per CDR3 protein, called by TCRdb with MiXCR from the reads. The sample shows approximately 220,000 distinct CDR3 sequences, approximately 38% of them seen only once. This receptor was obtained from a human donor in good health (CMV status not recorded). Some clones in this sample may be carry-over from other donors' samples. The source material was CD8+ T cells from cultured PBMCs, sampled from culture after CMV antigen stimulation. This chain uses TRBV4-1 with TRBJ2-7, with TRBD1 identical over 7 bases. The CDR3 sequence is CASSQFWTGYEQYF. The CDR3 region has the DNA TGCGCCAGCAGCCAATTCTGGACAGGCTACGAGCAGTACTTC.